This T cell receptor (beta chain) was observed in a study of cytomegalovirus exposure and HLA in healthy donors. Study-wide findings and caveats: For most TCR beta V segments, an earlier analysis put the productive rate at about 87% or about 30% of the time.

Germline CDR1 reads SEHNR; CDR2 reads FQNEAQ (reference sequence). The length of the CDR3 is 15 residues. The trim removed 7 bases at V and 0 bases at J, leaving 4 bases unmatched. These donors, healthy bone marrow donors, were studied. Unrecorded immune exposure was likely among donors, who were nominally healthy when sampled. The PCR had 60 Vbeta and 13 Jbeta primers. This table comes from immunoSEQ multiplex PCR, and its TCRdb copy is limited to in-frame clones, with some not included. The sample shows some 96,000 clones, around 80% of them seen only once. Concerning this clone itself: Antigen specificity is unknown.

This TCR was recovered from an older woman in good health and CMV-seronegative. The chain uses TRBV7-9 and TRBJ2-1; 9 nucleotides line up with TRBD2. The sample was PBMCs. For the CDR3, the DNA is TGTGCCAGCACGACTAGCGGTGACTCCTACAATGAGCAGTTCTTC. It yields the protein CASTTSGDSYNEQFF.